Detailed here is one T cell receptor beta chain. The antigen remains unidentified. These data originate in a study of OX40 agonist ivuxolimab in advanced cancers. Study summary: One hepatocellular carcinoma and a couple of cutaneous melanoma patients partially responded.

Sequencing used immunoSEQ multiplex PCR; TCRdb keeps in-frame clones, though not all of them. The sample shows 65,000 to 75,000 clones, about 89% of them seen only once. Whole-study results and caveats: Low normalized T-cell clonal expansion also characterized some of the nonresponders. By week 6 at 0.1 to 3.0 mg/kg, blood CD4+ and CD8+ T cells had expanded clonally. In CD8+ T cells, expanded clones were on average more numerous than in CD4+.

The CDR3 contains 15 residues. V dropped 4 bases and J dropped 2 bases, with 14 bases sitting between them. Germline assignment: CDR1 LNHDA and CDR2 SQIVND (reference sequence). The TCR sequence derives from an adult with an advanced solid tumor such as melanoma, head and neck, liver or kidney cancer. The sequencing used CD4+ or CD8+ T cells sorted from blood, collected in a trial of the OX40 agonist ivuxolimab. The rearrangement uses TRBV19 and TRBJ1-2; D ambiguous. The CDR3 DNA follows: TGTGCCAGTAGTACCCAGCCGGAGGGAAACTATGGCTACACCTTC. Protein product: CASSTQPEGNYGYTF.